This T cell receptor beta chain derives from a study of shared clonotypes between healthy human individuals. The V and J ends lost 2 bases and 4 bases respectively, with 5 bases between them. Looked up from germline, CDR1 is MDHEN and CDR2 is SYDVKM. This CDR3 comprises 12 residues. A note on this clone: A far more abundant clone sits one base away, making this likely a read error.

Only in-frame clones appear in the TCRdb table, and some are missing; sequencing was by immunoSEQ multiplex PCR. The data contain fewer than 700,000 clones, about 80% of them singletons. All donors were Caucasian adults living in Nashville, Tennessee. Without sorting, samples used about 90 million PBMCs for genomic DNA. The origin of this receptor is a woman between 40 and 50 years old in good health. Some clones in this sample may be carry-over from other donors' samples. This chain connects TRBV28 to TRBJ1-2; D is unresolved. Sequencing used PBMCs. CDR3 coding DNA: TGTGCCAGCAGTTTAAGTCTCTATGGCTACACCTTC. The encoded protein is CASSLSLYGYTF.